Each of the 20 T cell receptor beta chains below was sequenced from the same sample in a study of siplizumab effects on memory and regulatory T cells. Only in-frame clones appear in the TCRdb table, and some are missing; sequencing was by immunoSEQ multiplex PCR. Among 9,300 or so clones listed, over 60% were seen once. The sequenced material came from effector memory CD8+ T cells sorted from blood. Sample subset: unstimulated CD8+ effector memory T cells. Every receptor here comes from a human donor in good health.

CDR3 residues: CASSLMSGGAVTDTQYF. CDR3 coding DNA: TGTGCCAGCAGCTTAATGAGCGGGGGGGCCGTGACAGATACGCAGTATTTT. The chain is built from TRBV7-6 and TRBJ2-3; 10 bases line up with TRBD2. This CDR3 comprises 17 residues. The V segment lost 2 bases and the J segment 3 bases; nucleotides outside the gene matches: 8. Germline CDR1 and CDR2: SGHVS and FNYEAQ.

This clone was picked up a small number of times. The chain carries TRBV11-1 and TRBJ2-1; maybe TRBD1 (5 bases). The CDR3 contains 16 residues. Germline CDR1 is SGHAT and CDR2 is FQDESV (reference sequence). Deletions cut 1 base from V and 0 bases from J, with 10 bases between. The CDR3 spells CASSLGTQYSYNEQFF. The CDR3 coding sequence is TGTGCCAGCAGCTTAGGGACACAATACTCCTACAATGAGCAGTTCTTC. The full variable domain, its missing parts supplied by reference TRBV11-1 and TRBJ2-1, is EAEVAQSPRYKITEKSQAVAFWCDPISGHATLYWYRQILGQGPELLVQFQDESVVDDSQLPKDRFSAERLKGVDSTLKIQPAELGDSAMYLCASSLGTQYSYNEQFFGPGTRLTVL.

The V gene is TRBV7-3, the J gene TRBJ2-7; TRBD2 agrees at 13 bases. Germline CDR1 is SGHTA and CDR2 is FQGTGA. The CDR3 sequence is 15 residues long. Trimming removed 2 bases from V and 5 bases from J; junction bases left unmatched: 3. Here the CDR3 reads CASSLGTSGAHEQYF. The CDR3 DNA is TGTGCCAGCAGCTTAGGGACTAGCGGGGCTCACGAGCAGTACTTC.

The chain couples TRBV5-8 to TRBJ2-1; 7 nucleotides line up with TRBD2. The V gene's germline CDR1 is SGHTS and CDR2 YDEGEE. This CDR3 spans 14 amino acids. V lost 9 bases and J lost 1; bases outside the gene matches: 7. The chain's CDR3 is CATKDGRSYNEQFF. The CDR3 bases are TGTGCCACCAAGGACGGGAGGTCCTACAATGAGCAGTTCTTC.

The chain uses TRBV5-8 and TRBJ2-2; 7 bases are a match to TRBD1. There are 17 residues in the CDR3. After removal of 4 bases from V and 3 bases from J, the junction contained 12 bases not matched to a gene. Germline CDR1 SGHTS, CDR2 YDEGEE. CDR3 loop: CASSPGTDYLYTGELFF. CDR3 sequence (DNA): TGTGCCAGCAGCCCAGGGACAGATTATCTTTACACCGGGGAGCTGTTTTTT.

V is TRBV21-1 and J is TRBJ2-5; TRBD2 is taken as the D call from the table, unchecked against the DNA. TRBV21-1 is recorded as a pseudogene. The CDR3 runs 18 residues. This CDR3 is CASSKWVHRRGGRETQYF. DNA of the CDR3: TGTGCCAGCAGCAAATGGGTCCATAGGAGGGGTGGGAGAGAGACCCAGTACTTC.

J is TRBJ2-3 and V is TRBV6-6, with a weak D call TRBD2 (5 bases). Per germline, CDR1 MNHNY and CDR2 SVGAGI (reference sequence). Trimming removed 5 bases at V and 1 base at J, with 13 bases between. This CDR3 has 15 residues. The CDR3 sequence is CASSHYSDRTDTQYF. In DNA form, the CDR3 reads TGTGCCAGCAGTCACTATAGCGACCGCACAGATACGCAGTATTTT.

The genes are TRBV9 and TRBJ2-3; TRBD2 matches 10 bases. This CDR3 is built from 17 residues. The V segment lost 3 bases and the J segment 3 bases; nucleotides outside the gene matches: 10. CDR1 and CDR2 (germline): SGDLS, YYNGEE. The CDR3 reads CASSAPLLAGDTDTQYF. CDR3 DNA: TGTGCCAGCAGCGCTCCACTCCTAGCGGGAGATACAGATACGCAGTATTTT.

The chain joins TRBV4-2 to TRBJ2-2; 16 bases fit TRBD2. This CDR3 has 19 amino acids. Germline V gives CDR1 LGHNA, CDR2 YNFKEQ. Germline trimming cut 3 bases from V and 3 bases from J; bases unmatched to any gene: 7. The CDR3, as DNA: TGTGCCAGCAGCCAGGCCGGGACTAGCGGGAGGGAGCACACCGGGGAGCTGTTTTTT. Its protein is CASSQAGTSGREHTGELFF.

This clone was seen a single time. CDR3 amino acids: CASSPETGNQPQHF. The DNA for the CDR3 is TGTGCCAGCAGCCCCGAGACCGGCAATCAGCCCCAGCATTTT. The chain employs TRBV4-2 and TRBJ1-5; no clear D gene. Trimming left V 4 bases short and J 2 bases short, with 9 bases between. Germline CDR1 is LGHNA and CDR2 is YNFKEQ. The CDR3 spans 14 residues.

The chain combines TRBV4-1 with TRBJ2-1; D might be TRBD2 (6 bases). The V end lost 4 bases, the J end lost 7 bases, and 17 bases lay between the germline ends. The CDR3 has 15 amino acids. Germline-derived CDR1 and CDR2 are MGHRA and YSYEKL. This chain's CDR3 is CASSLLDSGGNEQFF. CDR3 coding DNA: TGCGCCAGCAGCCTCCTGGACTCTGGGGGGAATGAGCAGTTCTTC.

This rearrangement joins TRBV6-1 to TRBJ2-1, with 7 nucleotides matching TRBD2. The CDR3 is 15 residues long. The V and J ends lost 1 base and 3 bases, in that order; junction bases with no gene match: 3. The germline CDR1 and CDR2 sequences are MNHNS and SASEGT. For the CDR3, the DNA is TGTGCCAGCAGTGAAGGTCGGGGGGACTACAATGAGCAGTTCTTC. It encodes CASSEGRGDYNEQFF.

This clone has more than one count but fewer than ten. The identical CDR3 is also encoded by other nucleotide sequences in the sample. This chain joins TRBV19 and TRBJ1-5, with D unclear. Germline assignment: CDR1 LNHDA and CDR2 SQIVND (reference sequence). The CDR3 runs 15 residues. Between the trimmed V and J ends, which lost 1 base and 0 bases, there was a span of 7 bases. The CDR3 DNA sequence: TGTGCCAGTAGTATAGTGAGGAATAGCAATCAGCCCCAGCATTTT. It is translated as CASSIVRNSNQPQHF.

The sample holds one count of this clone. The rearrangement uses TRBV5-4 and TRBJ2-5; maybe TRBD2 (6 bases). The DNA matches TRBJ2-7 better at its end, which makes the J call doubtful. Germline CDR1 reads SGHNT; CDR2 reads YYREEE (reference sequence). The CDR3 covers 15 residues. DNA of the CDR3: TGTGCCAGCAGCTTTGTCCAGGGACTCTCCTACGAGCAGTACTTC. Its translation: CASSFVQGLSYEQYF.

V usage is TRBV10-3 and J usage is TRBJ2-5; TRBD1 matches 7 bases. Germline-derived CDR1 and CDR2 are ENHRY and SYGVKD. V trimming: 6 bases; J trimming: 2 bases; junction bases outside the gene matches: 9. This CDR3 is 15 amino acids long. CDR3 DNA: TGTGCCATCAGACACCGGGACAGTCCACAAGAGACCCAGTACTTC. It is translated as CAIRHRDSPQETQYF.

The gene calls are TRBV11-2 and TRBJ2-3, with D perhaps being TRBD1 or TRBD2 (5 bases each). V was clipped by 5 bases and J by 5 bases, with 14 bases between them. Germline CDR1 and CDR2: SGHAT and FQNNGV. This CDR3 has 14 residues. CDR3 bases: TGTGCCAGCAGCACGTGGGGGTCGAGAGATACGCAGTATTTT. As protein: CASSTWGSRDTQYF.

The genes are TRBV9 and TRBJ2-1; 9 bases match TRBD2. J gave up 0 bases and V 2 bases, and 9 bases lay outside the gene matches. Germline CDR1 and CDR2: SGDLS and YYNGEE. The CDR3 sequence is 18 residues long. The DNA of the CDR3 is TGTGCCAGCAGCGTTGGCTTAGCGGGAGAACACTCCTACAATGAGCAGTTCTTC. Translating it yields CASSVGLAGEHSYNEQFF. Full variable domain (rest looked up from reference TRBV9 and TRBJ2-1): DSGVTQTPKHLITATGQRVTLRCSPRSGDLSVYWYQQSLDQGLQFLIQYYNGEERAKGNILERFSAQQFPDLHSELNLSSLELGDSALYFCASSVGLAGEHSYNEQFFGPGTRLTVL.

In the case of this clone: A much larger clonotype is one base distant, so this may be a read error. Other DNA sequences in the sample encode the same CDR3. This rearrangement joins TRBV27 to TRBJ1-1; D ambiguous. V was cut by 3 bases and J by 6 bases, with 8 bases left in between. The CDR3 sequence is 12 residues long. Germline CDR1 MNHEY, CDR2 SMNVEV (reference sequence). DNA of the CDR3: TGTGCCAGCAGTTTTCCCGGGGCTGAAGCTTTCTTT. This gives the protein CASSFPGAEAFF.

CDR3 loop: CASRAGVFGEQFF. The DNA of the CDR3 is TGTGCCAGCAGGGCAGGGGTGTTCGGTGAGCAGTTCTTC. The chain combines TRBV27 with TRBJ2-1; weak D call: TRBD1 (6 bases). The germline V gene encodes CDR1 MNHEY and CDR2 SMNVEV (reference sequence). V dropped 6 bases and J dropped 9 bases, with 15 bases sitting between them. The CDR3 runs to 13 residues.

This clone was picked up one time. The V gene is TRBV18, the J gene TRBJ2-7, with D possibly TRBD1 on 7 matching bases. The germline V gene has CDR1 KGHSH and CDR2 LQKENI. V shed 0 bases and J shed 2 bases, with 11 bases lying between them. The CDR3 runs 15 residues. DNA of the CDR3: TGTGCCAGCTCACCACCGCAGGGGGGAACCTACGAGCAGTACTTC. Translating gives CASSPPQGGTYEQYF.